These 2 T cell receptor beta chains were all obtained from the same sample, sequenced in a study of T cell responses to AZD1222 COVID-19 vaccine. TCRdb's table, derived via immunoSEQ multiplex PCR, lists solely in-frame clones and lacks some. This sample has 85,000 to 90,000 clones, with roughly nine tenths found just once. The sample was peripheral blood, taken 28 days after the second AZD1222 dose. The receptors derive from an adult who received the AZD1222 COVID-19 vaccine.

This chain joins TRBV19 and TRBJ1-2; tentative D call: TRBD1 (6 bases). Germline V gives CDR1 LNHDA, CDR2 SQIVND (reference sequence). This CDR3 has 15 amino acids. The V end was cut by 1 base, the J end by 3 bases, with 12 bases between. The CDR3 region has the DNA TGTGCCAGTAGTATAGCCGGGGGGGGCTACTATGGCTACACCTTC. Its protein is CASSIAGGGYYGYTF.

The V gene is TRBV27, the J gene TRBJ2-7; 11 bases line up with TRBD2. The CDR3 has 16 amino acids. V trimming: 0 bases; J trimming: 4 bases; junction bases outside the gene matches: 5. The germline V gene has CDR1 MNHEY and CDR2 SMNVEV (reference sequence). The CDR3: CASSLSSSGGLYEQYF. CDR3 bases: TGTGCCAGCAGTTTATCGTCTAGCGGGGGGTTATACGAGCAGTACTTC.